This T cell receptor beta chain was documented in a study of blood T cell repertoires in COVID-19. Study in general: Spain, Italy and the United States supplied samples that represented acute and convalescent COVID-19. The analysed material was cDNA or gDNA that came from T cells, B-cell-depleted T cells, or PBMCs.

The germline V gene has CDR1 WNHNN and CDR2 SYGVQD (reference sequence). This CDR3 has 15 residues. Trimming cost V 0 bases and J 2 bases, with 8 bases left between them. How the authors handled the data: Amplification of reference gene primers was used by the study to estimate nucleated cell counts. Using immunoSEQ multiplex PCR, the repertoire was profiled, and TCRdb retains in-frame clones only, with some absent. V, J and clone size reflect that table, while D and trimming were determined from the DNA. The repertoire holds 200,000 to 250,000 clones, with approximately 82% as singletons. Sequenced input: peripheral blood. This clonotype was obtained from an elderly woman with active or convalescent COVID-19. The J gene is TRBJ1-3, the V gene TRBV10-1; no firm D call. Here the CDR3 reads CASSESRDPGNTIYF. The CDR3, as DNA: TGCGCCAGCAGTGAGTCGAGGGATCCTGGAAACACCATATATTTT.